The clone carrying this T cell receptor (beta chain) has just one count. The antigen is undetermined. The sample is drawn from a study of T cells in localized non-small cell lung cancer. Regarding the study as a whole: Multi-region tumor sequencing was not done, so intratumor heterogeneity could not be excluded. Tumor showed lower T cell clonality than uninvolved adjacent lung, where it was highest.

The assay was immunoSEQ multiplex PCR, and TCRdb's table has in-frame clones only and misses some. The profile shows about 59,000 clones, approximately 93% of them singletons. Trimming took 4 bases from V and 8 from J, leaving 17 bases between them. This CDR3 has 14 residues. Looked up from germline, CDR1 is SEHNR and CDR2 is FQNEAQ (reference sequence). Here the sequenced sample was peripheral blood, taken before any cancer treatment. The receptor was isolated from a man aged 40 to 70 with stage I lung adenocarcinoma. J is TRBJ1-2 and V is TRBV7-9, with TRBD1 as a possible D gene (5 bases). The CDR3 bases are TGTGCCAGCAGCTCTCACGGGACCCCAATCGGCTACACCTTC. Translation: CASSSHGTPIGYTF.